Shown below are 25 T cell receptor beta chains from a single sample sequenced in a study of long-term antiretroviral therapy in people with HIV. Version v3.0 of the immunoSEQ assay was performed at survey level. Using immunoSEQ multiplex PCR, the repertoire was profiled, and TCRdb retains in-frame clones only, with some absent. The sample carries some 35,000 clones, about 93% recorded once. Sample: unsorted PBMCs, taken 4.1 years after starting antiretroviral therapy. These receptors all come from a woman in her forties or fifties with HIV.

J is TRBJ2-5 and V is TRBV5-1; D is unresolved. V lost 0 bases and J 5 bases, leaving 8 bases between the germline ends. CDR1 SGHRS and CDR2 YFSETQ come from the germline V gene. This CDR3 comprises 13 residues. The CDR3 region is CASSLGVGETQYF. DNA for the CDR3: TGCGCCAGCAGCTTGGGCGTGGGGGAGACCCAGTACTTC. The whole variable domain, remainder taken from reference TRBV5-1 and TRBJ2-5, is KAGVTQTPRYLIKTRGQQVTLSCSPISGHRSVSWYQQTPGQGLQFLFEYFSETQRNKGNFPGRFSGRQFSNSRSEMNVSTLELGDSALYLCASSLGVGETQYFGPGTRLLVL.

This rearrangement joins TRBV5-6 to TRBJ1-5, with TRBD1 identical over 7 bases. The CDR3 extends over 17 amino acids. CDR1 is SGHDT and CDR2 is YYEEEE in the germline V gene. V gave up 4 bases and J gave up 2 bases; unmatched junction bases: 12. In DNA, the CDR3 is TGTGCCAGCAGCAAACGGAGAGACAGGGTGGGCAATCAGCCCCAGCATTTT. Translation gives CASSKRRDRVGNQPQHF.

The V gene is TRBV10-1, the J gene TRBJ2-1; 8 bases agree with TRBD2. Trimming cost V 7 bases and J 0 bases; bases outside gene matches: 2. There are 14 residues in the CDR3. Germline CDR1 and CDR2: WNHNN and SYGVQD (reference sequence). The CDR3 loop is CASTAGGSYNEQFF. DNA of the CDR3: TGCGCCAGCACCGCGGGGGGCTCCTACAATGAGCAGTTCTTC.

The gene calls are TRBV5-8 and TRBJ2-1; D not certain. Germline CDR1 is SGHTS and CDR2 is YDEGEE. There are 12 residues in the CDR3. V was shortened by 1 base and J by 6 bases, with 5 bases between the two germline ends. The CDR3 nucleotides are TGTGCCAGCAGCTTGAGTCCCAATGAGCAGTTCTTC. Protein sequence: CASSLSPNEQFF.

The chain recombines TRBV7-2 with TRBJ2-7; 10 bases align to TRBD1. J lost 7 bases, V lost 6 bases, and 6 bases had no gene match. This CDR3 is 13 amino acids long. Germline V gene sequence: CDR1 SGHTA, CDR2 FQGNSA. This CDR3 is CASSFRTGGEQYF. The CDR3 region has the DNA TGTGCCAGCAGTTTTCGGACAGGGGGGGAGCAGTACTTC.

As concerns this clone: Because the CDR3 is missing its conserved closing phenylalanine or tryptophan, this is likely a read error. The chain recombines TRBV5-4 with TRBJ1-1, with D unclear. The length of the CDR3 is 12 residues. Germline-derived CDR1 and CDR2 are SGHNT and YYREEE (reference sequence). V shed 4 bases and J shed 5 bases, with 9 bases lying between them. CDR3 sequence reads: CASSLGRTEAFL. In DNA, the CDR3 is TGTGCCAGCAGCCTGGGAAGAACTGAAGCTTTCCTT.

The chain joins TRBV6-1 to TRBJ2-3, with TRBD2 identical over 10 bases. V trimming: 5 bases; J trimming: 5 bases; junction bases outside the gene matches: 4. Germline lookup yields CDR1 MNHNS and CDR2 SASEGT. This CDR3 region has 14 residues. The CDR3 DNA reads TGTGCCAGCAGTATAGTAGCGGGGGGAGATACGCAGTATTTT. It translates to CASSIVAGGDTQYF.

The V call is TRBV19, the J call TRBJ1-1; 8 bases agree with TRBD1. The germline gives CDR1 LNHDA, CDR2 SQIVND (reference sequence). The junction had 8 bases not matched to a gene; V was cut back by 9 bases and J by 5 bases. This CDR3 is built from 13 residues. The CDR3 protein is CASTQGAWTEAFF. The CDR3 bases are TGTGCCAGCACCCAGGGGGCATGGACTGAAGCTTTCTTT.

This clone was seen once. The genes are TRBV18 and TRBJ2-1; D ambiguous. The CDR3 runs to 14 residues. The V end was cut by 5 bases, the J end by 3 bases, with 11 bases between. Germline CDR1 reads KGHSH; CDR2 reads LQKENI. CDR3 sequence: CASSSPVGYNEQFF. Written as DNA, the CDR3 is TGTGCCAGCTCATCCCCTGTTGGCTACAATGAGCAGTTCTTC. Full variable domain (rest looked up from reference TRBV18 and TRBJ2-1): NAGVMQNPRHLVRRRGQEARLRCSPMKGHSHVYWYRQLPEEGLKFMVYLQKENIIDESGMPKERFSAEFPKEGPSILRIQQVVRGDSAAYFCASSSPVGYNEQFFGPGTRLTVL.

The chain recombines TRBV10-1 with TRBJ2-5, with TRBD2 identical over 10 bases. V shed 0 bases and J 5 bases; nucleotides not matched to a gene: 9. Per germline, CDR1 WNHNN and CDR2 SYGVQD (reference sequence). This CDR3 spans 17 amino acids. CDR3 nucleotide sequence: TGCGCCAGCAGTGAGTCGAACAAGCGGGGGGGCTCGGAGACCCAGTACTTC. Protein sequence: CASSESNKRGGSETQYF.

The gene calls are TRBV30 and TRBJ1-2; the D is unclear. Trimming cost V 4 bases and J 4 bases, with 7 bases left between them. The CDR3 extends over 11 amino acids. Germline lookup yields CDR1 GTSNPN and CDR2 SVGIG (reference sequence). CDR3: CAWTPGYGYTF. CDR3 bases: TGTGCCTGGACTCCAGGCTATGGCTACACCTTC.

The chain uses TRBV13 and TRBJ1-2; TRBD1 matches 7 bases. The CDR3 extends over 15 amino acids. Looked up from germline, CDR1 is PRHDT and CDR2 is FYEKMQ (reference sequence). V lost 5 bases, J lost 2 bases, and 8 bases stayed unmatched. Written as DNA, the CDR3 is TGTGCCAGCAGCACCCACGACAGGGAGAACTATGGCTACACCTTC. Amino acid sequence: CASSTHDRENYGYTF.

The chain has TRBV5-4 and TRBJ1-2, with TRBD1 as a possible D gene (6 bases). V was pared by 0 bases and J by 6 bases, with 9 bases between. From germline, CDR1 is SGHNT and CDR2 YYREEE (reference sequence). The CDR3 has 13 residues. The CDR3, as DNA: TGTGCCAGCAGCTTGGACAGGGCTGATGGCTACACCTTC. This translates into CASSLDRADGYTF.

The rearrangement links TRBV30 to TRBJ2-3, with unresolved D. Trimming cost V 4 bases and J 2 bases, with 10 bases left between them. The germline V gene encodes CDR1 GTSNPN and CDR2 SVGIG (reference sequence). The CDR3 runs to 13 residues. CDR3 in DNA: TGTGCCTGGACATACGGATTCACAGATACGCAGTATTTT. This gives the protein CAWTYGFTDTQYF.

Written as DNA, the CDR3 is TGTGCCAGCAGTGAAAGACCCTACGAGCAGTACTTC. It translates to CASSERPYEQYF. The chain is built from TRBV6-1 and TRBJ2-7; D uncertain. The CDR3 totals 12 residues. Germline loops: CDR1 MNHNS, CDR2 SASEGT. The V and J ends lost 2 bases and 2 bases respectively, with 4 bases between them.

The rearrangement links TRBV5-8 to TRBJ2-3; D may be TRBD1 (5 bases). From germline, CDR1 is SGHTS and CDR2 YDEGEE. The CDR3 is made up of 15 amino acids. V lost 4 bases, J lost 2 bases, and 14 bases lay in between. The CDR3 sequence is CASSPDIGHTDTQYF. The CDR3 nucleotides are TGTGCCAGCAGCCCGGACATTGGGCACACAGATACGCAGTATTTT.

V and J are TRBV30 and TRBJ2-7; 9 nucleotides match TRBD2. J lost 5 bases, V lost 2 bases, and 13 bases had no gene match. Germline V lookup: CDR1 GTSNPN, CDR2 SVGIG (reference sequence). The CDR3 totals 16 residues. DNA for the CDR3: TGTGCCTGGAGTAGCCTAGCGGGGCCCCGGGGGAACGAGCAGTACTTC. Amino acids: CAWSSLAGPRGNEQYF.

V and J are TRBV18 and TRBJ2-7; 9 nucleotides agree with TRBD1. V trimming: 3 bases; J trimming: 0 bases; junction bases outside the gene matches: 3. The CDR3 is made up of 15 amino acids. Germline CDR1 reads KGHSH; CDR2 reads LQKENI. DNA of the CDR3: TGTGCCAGCTCACCGCGACAGGGGGGCTCCTACGAGCAGTACTTC. Translating it yields CASSPRQGGSYEQYF.

The chain couples TRBV30 to TRBJ1-3, with D possibly matching TRBD1 (6 bases). Looked up from germline, CDR1 is GTSNPN and CDR2 is SVGIG (reference sequence). Trimming removed 0 bases at V and 4 bases at J, with 13 bases between. CDR3 size: 15 residues. The CDR3 nucleotides are TGTGCCTGGAGTGTAGAGGGGGGGTTAGGAAACACCATATATTTT. Translated, it gives CAWSVEGGLGNTIYF.

The V call is TRBV7-9, the J call TRBJ2-7; D is ambiguous. The V gene lost 0 bases and the J gene lost 3 bases, with 9 bases spanning the gap. Germline lookup yields CDR1 SEHNR and CDR2 FQNEAQ (reference sequence). The CDR3 is made up of 14 amino acids. CDR3 residues: CASSLAKGIYEQYF. The CDR3 coding sequence is TGTGCCAGCAGCTTAGCGAAAGGGATCTACGAGCAGTACTTC. Full variable domain (rest looked up from reference TRBV7-9 and TRBJ2-7): DTGVSQNPRHKITKRGQNVTFRCDPISEHNRLYWYRQTLGQGPEFLTYFQNEAQLEKSRLLSDRFSAERPKGSFSTLEIQRTEQGDSAMYLCASSLAKGIYEQYFGPGTRLTVT.

The rearrangement uses TRBV10-1 and TRBJ1-1; D ambiguous. Deletions cut 4 bases from V and 2 bases from J, with 8 bases between. Germline V lookup: CDR1 WNHNN, CDR2 SYGVQD (reference sequence). The CDR3 spans 13 residues. CDR3 sequence: CASSVWVNTEAFF. Written as DNA, the CDR3 is TGCGCCAGCAGTGTATGGGTTAACACTGAAGCTTTCTTT.

This clone was observed once. The genes are TRBV5-6 and TRBJ2-7, with unresolved D. This CDR3 has 11 residues. Trimming stripped 2 bases from V and 5 bases from J, with 5 bases between. Germline V lookup: CDR1 SGHDT, CDR2 YYEEEE. CDR3 nucleotide sequence: TGTGCCAGCAGCTTTATCGACGAGCAGTACTTC. Its protein is CASSFIDEQYF.

The J gene is TRBJ1-1, the V gene TRBV9, with D possibly TRBD1 on 5 matching bases. V was clipped by 1 base and J by 1 base, with 11 bases between them. The CDR3 totals 15 residues. From germline, CDR1 is SGDLS and CDR2 YYNGEE. The CDR3, as DNA: TGTGCCAGCAGCGTATCACCGACAGCGAACACTGAAGCTTTCTTT. Amino acid sequence: CASSVSPTANTEAFF.

The chain has TRBV6-5 and TRBJ2-7, with 8 bases aligning to TRBD2. J lost 1 base, V lost 6 bases, and 5 bases had no gene match. The V gene's germline CDR1 is MNHEY and CDR2 SVGAGI. The CDR3 loop spans 14 amino acids. CDR3 residues: CASRSGLGSYEQYF. As DNA, the CDR3 is TGTGCCAGCAGATCGGGACTAGGTTCCTACGAGCAGTACTTC.

V usage is TRBV30 and J usage is TRBJ1-1; 7 positions match TRBD1. The CDR3 extends over 15 amino acids. Germline V gene sequence: CDR1 GTSNPN, CDR2 SVGIG (reference sequence). With V trimmed by 0 bases and J by 1 base, 5 bases remained unmatched. CDR3 DNA sequence: TGTGCCTGGAGTGTTGAGGGGGCGCCGAACACTGAAGCTTTCTTT. Its translation: CAWSVEGAPNTEAFF. Full variable domain (missing parts from reference TRBV30 and TRBJ1-1): SQTIHQWPATLVQPVGSPLSLECTVEGTSNPNLYWYRQAAGRGLQLLFYSVGIGQISSEVPQNLSASRPQDRQFILSSKKLLLSDSGFYLCAWSVEGAPNTEAFFGQGTRLTVV.